The 5 T cell receptor beta chains given below trace back to one sample, sequenced in a study of cytomegalovirus exposure and HLA in healthy donors. The PCR used 60 Vbeta and 13 Jbeta primers. Measured with immunoSEQ multiplex PCR; TCRdb has only the in-frame clones, and not every one. The sample records 150,000 to 200,000 clones, 68% being singletons. The specimen sequenced was PBMCs. These TCRs come from a woman aged 18-29 years in good health and CMV-seropositive.

This clone has a handful of counts. This chain joins TRBV4-3 and TRBJ1-4, with 7 bases identical to TRBD1. CDR3 length equals 15 residues. J was trimmed by 8 bases and V by 1 base; bases with no gene match: 7. The V gene's germline CDR1 is LGHNA and CDR2 YSLEER. The CDR3 sequence is CASSQGDRVSEKLFF. As DNA, the CDR3 is TGCGCCAGCAGCCAAGGCGACAGGGTGAGCGAAAAACTGTTTTTT.

This clone turned up a few times. The gene calls are TRBV25-1 and TRBJ2-5, with TRBD2 matching 9 bases. After removal of 3 bases from V and 4 bases from J, the junction contained 3 bases not matched to a gene. Germline-derived CDR1 and CDR2 are MGHDK and SYGVNS. CDR3 length: 14 amino acids. This CDR3 reads CASSEAGGRETQYF. The CDR3 DNA reads as TGTGCCAGCAGTGAGGCGGGGGGGCGAGAGACCCAGTACTTC.

This rearrangement joins TRBV5-6 to TRBJ2-7; D may be TRBD1 (5 bases). There are 14 residues in the CDR3. Trimming removed 0 bases from V and 1 base from J, with 8 bases in between. CDR1 is SGHDT, CDR2 YYEEEE, per germline. This CDR3 is CASSLGGPSYEQYF. CDR3 bases: TGTGCCAGCAGCTTGGGGGGCCCTTCCTACGAGCAGTACTTC.

The rearrangement uses TRBV11-2 and TRBJ1-2, with 7 bases fitting TRBD1. The germline V gene has CDR1 SGHAT and CDR2 FQNNGV. Trimming took 4 bases from V and 3 from J; bases not matched to a gene: 8. This CDR3 is 15 amino acids long. The chain's CDR3 is CASSSLQGRDYGYTF. The CDR3 bases are TGTGCCAGCAGCTCTTTACAGGGGAGAGACTATGGCTACACCTTC.

V is TRBV7-2 and J is TRBJ2-4; 9 positions agree with TRBD1. Germline assignment: CDR1 SGHTA and CDR2 FQGNSA. The CDR3 runs to 15 residues. V shed 4 bases and J 9 bases; nucleotides not matched to a gene: 10. CDR3 nucleotide sequence: TGTGCCAGCAGCTCCCCCGCGGGGACAGGGATCATTCAGTACTTC. This translates into CASSSPAGTGIIQYF.